This T cell receptor (beta chain) appears in the sequencing data of a study of response to subunit inactivated influenza vaccine. Overall study results and limits: Only a handful of new T cells, the authors suggested, are recruited with each seasonal influenza vaccination.

In TCRdb, the RT-PCR reads were re-called with MiXCR into one record per CDR3 protein. Altogether more than 700,000 distinct CDR3 sequences are present, 20% to 25% being singletons, with the ten largest covering roughly 10%. Germline V gives CDR1 SGHTA, CDR2 FQGNSA. The CDR3 consists of 15 residues. V trimming: 1 base; J trimming: 3 bases; junction bases outside the gene matches: 6. In this sample, this clonotype turned up a few times. Antigen specificity is unknown. The specimen was PBMCs from blood, collected about 5 days after vaccination. The chain has TRBV7-2 and TRBJ2-7, with TRBD2 matching 7 bases. This TCR was recovered from a man aged 50 to 60 who received an inactivated influenza vaccine. DNA for the CDR3: TGTGCCAGCAGCTTAGGGTGGGAGGGCCTCTACGAGCAGTACTTC. Amino acids: CASSLGWEGLYEQYF. The full variable domain, in which reference TRBV7-2 and TRBJ2-7 provide the parts outside the CDR3, is GAGVSQSPSNKVTEKGKDVELRCDPISGHTALYWYRQSLGQGLEFLIYFQGNSAPDKSGLPSDRFSAERTGGSVSTLTIQRTQQEDSAVYLCASSLGWEGLYEQYFGPGTRLTVT.